This T cell receptor (beta chain) was profiled in a study of cytomegalovirus exposure and HLA in healthy donors. Study-level results: The tendency of first-cohort TCR clusters to co-occur in the 120 or so validation repertoires emerged from a later analysis. The majority of TCR sequences were rare, yet some public TCRs appeared in many donors. Confirmation in vitro established that a few CMV-associated chains were specific for CMV antigens. Reports credit the classifier with highly specific, highly sensitive diagnosis of cytomegalovirus status.

Worth noting for this clone: Its specificity is unknown.

The CDR3 runs 15 residues. Germline values: CDR1 SGHVS, CDR2 FQNEAQ. J lost 5 bases, V lost 3 bases, and 9 bases had no gene match. Clones were sequenced by immunoSEQ multiplex PCR, and TCRdb holds only the in-frame ones, with some missing. This table has approximately 190,000 clones, more than 75% appearing once. The gene calls are TRBV7-8 and TRBJ2-7; 8 nucleotides match TRBD2. The sequencing sample was made of PBMCs. The receptor comes from a man between 18 and 29 years old in good health and CMV-seropositive. In nucleotides, the CDR3 is TGTGCCAGCAGCTTCAGCGGGGGTGGGCGAAACGAGCAGTACTTC. Translated: CASSFSGGGRNEQYF.